The 13 T cell receptor beta chains reported below all come from one sample, sequenced in a study of identifying expanded T cells in peripheral blood. Profiling relied on immunoSEQ multiplex PCR, and the TCRdb table lists in-frame clones only, not all of them. The table lists about 91,000 clones, roughly 90% of them singletons, with about 4% in the top ten. The material sequenced was blood. The receptors were gathered from a person between 18 and 69 years old in good health.

This chain connects TRBV11-2 to TRBJ2-1; 7 nucleotides align to TRBD2. This CDR3 spans 13 amino acids. Germline V gene data show CDR1 as SGHAT and CDR2 as FQNNGV. The V gene end was trimmed by 5 bases and the J gene end by 7 bases; junction bases not matched to a gene: 5. The CDR3 protein is CASSLGEGNEQFF. The CDR3 nucleotides are TGTGCCAGCAGCCTAGGGGAGGGTAATGAGCAGTTCTTC.

The chain uses TRBV9 and TRBJ2-7; a possible D gene is TRBD1 (6 bases). The V gene lost 4 bases and the J gene lost 2 bases, with 13 bases spanning the gap. Germline CDR1 is SGDLS and CDR2 is YYNGEE. The CDR3 runs 14 residues. The CDR3 sequence is CASSPRDNTYEQYF. The CDR3 DNA reads TGTGCCAGCAGCCCACGGGACAATACCTACGAGCAGTACTTC.

The count of this clone is one. The CDR3 region is CASSVGGGTAKNIQYF. Written as DNA, the CDR3 is TGTGCCAGCAGCGTAGGGGGAGGCACTGCCAAAAACATTCAGTACTTC. The J gene is TRBJ2-4, the V gene TRBV9; a possible D gene is TRBD2 (6 bases). V was clipped by 0 bases and J by 1 base, with 11 bases between them. The length of the CDR3 is 16 residues. The germline gives CDR1 SGDLS, CDR2 YYNGEE.

The chain employs TRBV7-9 and TRBJ2-5, with 8 bases fitting TRBD2. The V and J ends lost 6 bases and 1 base, in that order; junction bases with no gene match: 4. The CDR3 totals 14 residues. In germline, CDR1 is SEHNR, CDR2 FQNEAQ (reference sequence). CDR3 coding DNA: TGTGCCAGCAGTCAAGCGGGAGCCCAAGAGACCCAGTACTTC. Protein sequence: CASSQAGAQETQYF.

The chain employs TRBV7-8 and TRBJ1-1; D is ambiguous. Germline CDR1 is SGHVS and CDR2 is FQNEAQ. V gave up 0 bases and J gave up 1 base, with 3 bases separating them. The CDR3 is made up of 13 amino acids. In nucleotides, the CDR3 is TGTGCCAGCAGCTTAGCGACGAACACTGAAGCTTTCTTT. It codes for CASSLATNTEAFF.

This chain connects TRBV5-4 to TRBJ2-1; TRBD2 aligns across 11 bases. Trimming removed 0 bases from V and 4 bases from J; junction bases left unmatched: 6. The germline V gene has CDR1 SGHNT and CDR2 YYREEE (reference sequence). The CDR3 has 17 amino acids. CDR3 sequence reads: CASSLAAPSGGYNEQFF. The CDR3 nucleotides are TGTGCCAGCAGCTTGGCCGCTCCTAGCGGGGGGTACAATGAGCAGTTCTTC.

The chain joins TRBV30 to TRBJ2-5; D remains ambiguous. The CDR3 runs to 14 residues. Germline-derived CDR1 and CDR2 are GTSNPN and SVGIG (reference sequence). Trimming left V 1 base short and J 4 bases short, with 13 bases between. CDR3 protein: CAWSGYERLETQYF. The CDR3 DNA sequence: TGTGCCTGGAGTGGATACGAGAGATTAGAGACCCAGTACTTC.

This chain connects TRBV2 to TRBJ2-1; 9 positions match TRBD2. Unmatched junction bases numbered 7, after V lost 4 bases and J lost 9 bases. Germline V gives CDR1 SNHLY, CDR2 FYNNEI. CDR3 length: 14 amino acids. CDR3 protein: CASSVLRGGSEQFF. In DNA, the CDR3 is TGTGCCAGCAGTGTATTGCGGGGGGGTAGTGAGCAGTTCTTC.

The chain couples TRBV5-5 to TRBJ2-7; D is undetermined. The CDR3 has 13 residues. CDR1 is SGHKS, CDR2 YYEKEE, per germline (reference sequence). V lost 4 bases and J 2 bases, leaving 10 bases between the germline ends. CDR3 in DNA: TGTGCCAGCAGCGAGACGGTAACCTACGAGCAGTACTTC. As protein: CASSETVTYEQYF. Full variable domain (outside the CDR3, taken from reference TRBV5-5 and TRBJ2-7): DAGVTQSPTHLIKTRGQQVTLRCSPISGHKSVSWYQQVLGQGPQFIFQYYEKEERGRGNFPDRFSARQFPNYSSELNVNALLLGDSALYLCASSETVTYEQYFGPGTRLTVT.

This clone was observed a single time. The V gene is TRBV9, the J gene TRBJ2-1; weak D call: TRBD2 (5 bases). The germline V gene encodes CDR1 SGDLS and CDR2 YYNGEE. The CDR3 totals 15 residues. V lost 4 bases and J lost 4, with 15 bases in between. The CDR3 loop is CASSPDPTRYNEQFF. The CDR3 DNA follows: TGTGCCAGCAGCCCCGATCCCACTAGATACAATGAGCAGTTCTTC.

V usage is TRBV30 and J usage is TRBJ2-7, with 9 positions matching TRBD1. This CDR3 is built from 22 residues. In germline, CDR1 is GTSNPN, CDR2 SVGIG (reference sequence). Trimming took 5 bases from V and 2 from J; bases not matched to a gene: 31. CDR3 DNA: TGTGCCTGGCAGAGAAGGTGGCCGTGGGCTAGGTGGCCCGGGACAGGGCCCTACGAGCAGTACTTC. Its translation: CAWQRRWPWARWPGTGPYEQYF.

The J gene is TRBJ2-7, the V gene TRBV25-1; TRBD2 matches 10 bases. CDR3 length: 14 amino acids. V was clipped by 3 bases and J by 2 bases; unmatched bases: 1. Per germline, CDR1 MGHDK and CDR2 SYGVNS. The CDR3 loop reads CASSESGRAYEQYF. The CDR3 DNA is TGTGCCAGCAGTGAGAGCGGGAGGGCCTACGAGCAGTACTTC.

This clone was found once. The chain is built from TRBV6-1 and TRBJ2-7; D might be TRBD2 (6 bases). The CDR3 is 15 residues long. V was shortened by 5 bases and J by 1 base, with 15 bases between the two germline ends. CDR1 MNHNS and CDR2 SASEGT come from the germline V gene. In DNA form, the CDR3 reads TGTGCCAGCAGTTCCGATGGGGCGGGATCCTACGAGCAGTACTTC. Its protein product is CASSSDGAGSYEQYF.